The 9 T cell receptor beta chains presented below share a single source sample, sequenced in a study of response to subunit inactivated influenza vaccine. MiXCR, run by TCRdb on the RT-PCR reads, gives a single entry per CDR3 protein. The sample carries 600,000 to 700,000 distinct CDR3 sequences, around 13% recorded once. This sample comprised PBMCs from blood, obtained 14 to 15 days before vaccination. Receptors were obtained from a man in his forties or fifties who received an inactivated influenza vaccine.

This clonotype was observed a single time. The J gene is TRBJ2-7, the V gene TRBV28; 10 bases match TRBD2. Unmatched junction bases numbered 3, after V lost 4 bases and J lost 3 bases. The CDR3 sequence is 14 residues long. Germline CDR1 is MDHEN and CDR2 is SYDVKM. CDR3 coding DNA: TGTGCCAGCAGTTACGGGACTAGCGTCTACGAGCAGTACTTC. Protein product: CASSYGTSVYEQYF.

This clonotype was counted a few times. J is TRBJ2-1 and V is TRBV18, with D unclear. Trimming stripped 6 bases from V and 10 bases from J, with 19 bases between. This CDR3 is 14 amino acids long. CDR1 KGHSH and CDR2 LQKENI come from the germline V gene. Here the CDR3 reads CASSRTLDTEEQFF. The DNA of the CDR3 is TGTGCCAGCTCCCGCACACTTGATACGGAGGAGCAGTTCTTC.

The V call is TRBV18, the J call TRBJ2-5; TRBD1 agrees at 11 bases. V was pared by 3 bases and J by 5 bases, with 11 bases of the junction left unmatched. CDR3 size: 17 residues. The V gene's germline CDR1 is KGHSH and CDR2 LQKENI. The CDR3 DNA follows: TGTGCCAGCTCACCCTCTAATGGACAGGGGGCACGGGAGACCCAGTACTTC. Translating gives CASSPSNGQGARETQYF.

V and J are TRBV5-1 and TRBJ2-7, with D tentatively TRBD1 (6 bases). This CDR3 comprises 14 residues. CDR1 and CDR2 from the germline V gene are SGHRS and YFSETQ. V was pared by 0 bases and J by 5 bases, with 12 bases between. CDR3 region: CASSLGAGVDEQYF. The CDR3 coding sequence is TGCGCCAGCAGCTTGGGCGCAGGGGTCGACGAGCAGTACTTC. The whole variable domain, remainder taken from reference TRBV5-1 and TRBJ2-7, is KAGVTQTPRYLIKTRGQQVTLSCSPISGHRSVSWYQQTPGQGLQFLFEYFSETQRNKGNFPGRFSGRQFSNSRSEMNVSTLELGDSALYLCASSLGAGVDEQYFGPGTRLTVT.

Concerning this clonotype itself: The junction departs from germline at one end; a sequencing error may be responsible. This sequence joins TRBV3-1 and TRBJ1-6; tentatively, D is TRBD1 (5 bases). The CDR3 runs 17 residues. Per the germline V gene, CDR1 is LGHDT and CDR2 is YNNKEL (reference sequence). The CDR3 sequence: CAGSQETASSYNSPLHF. For the CDR3, the DNA is TGTGCCGGCAGCCAAGAGACAGCGAGCTCCTATAATTCACCCCTCCACTTT. Looking up the rest from reference TRBV3-1 and TRBJ1-6 gives the full variable domain: DTAVSQTPKYLVTQMGNDKSIKCEQNLGHDTMYWYKQDSKKFLKIMFSYNNKELIINETVPNRFSPKSPDKAHLNLHINSLELGDSAVYFCAGSQETASSYNSPLHFGNGTRLTVT.

This rearrangement joins TRBV28 to TRBJ2-3, with D perhaps matching TRBD1 (5 bases). CDR3 size: 15 residues. The germline V gene has CDR1 MDHEN and CDR2 SYDVKM. V was clipped by 2 bases and J by 2 bases, with 11 bases between them. CDR3 DNA sequence: TGTGCCAGCAGTTTACAAGGACAATACACAGATACGCAGTATTTT. This codes for CASSLQGQYTDTQYF.

In this sample, this clonotype turned up a few times. The chain carries TRBV29-1 and TRBJ1-1, with D perhaps TRBD1 (6 bases). The CDR3 spans 13 residues. Trimming shortened V by 0 bases and J by 7 bases, and 12 bases separated the two germline ends. CDR1 is SQVTM, CDR2 ANQGSEA, per germline. CDR3 nucleotides: TGCAGCGTTGAAGATCGGGACACGGTTGAAGCTTTCTTT. As protein: CSVEDRDTVEAFF.

This rearrangement joins TRBV11-2 to TRBJ2-7; 8 bases fit TRBD1. This CDR3 spans 14 amino acids. CDR1 is SGHAT, CDR2 FQNNGV, per germline. V lost 5 bases to trimming and J lost 6 bases; unmatched junction nucleotides: 9. CDR3 amino acids: CASSVGQASTEQYF. CDR3 coding DNA: TGTGCCAGCAGCGTGGGACAGGCCTCGACCGAGCAGTACTTC.

V gene TRBV7-8 combines with J gene TRBJ2-1; TRBD2 matches 9 bases. This CDR3 spans 15 amino acids. Germline V gives CDR1 SGHVS, CDR2 FQNEAQ. The ends lost 3 bases at V and 2 bases at J; junction bases unmatched: 2. As DNA, the CDR3 is TGTGCCAGCAGCTTCGGCGGGGGGGCCTACAATGAGCAGTTCTTC. Protein sequence: CASSFGGGAYNEQFF.